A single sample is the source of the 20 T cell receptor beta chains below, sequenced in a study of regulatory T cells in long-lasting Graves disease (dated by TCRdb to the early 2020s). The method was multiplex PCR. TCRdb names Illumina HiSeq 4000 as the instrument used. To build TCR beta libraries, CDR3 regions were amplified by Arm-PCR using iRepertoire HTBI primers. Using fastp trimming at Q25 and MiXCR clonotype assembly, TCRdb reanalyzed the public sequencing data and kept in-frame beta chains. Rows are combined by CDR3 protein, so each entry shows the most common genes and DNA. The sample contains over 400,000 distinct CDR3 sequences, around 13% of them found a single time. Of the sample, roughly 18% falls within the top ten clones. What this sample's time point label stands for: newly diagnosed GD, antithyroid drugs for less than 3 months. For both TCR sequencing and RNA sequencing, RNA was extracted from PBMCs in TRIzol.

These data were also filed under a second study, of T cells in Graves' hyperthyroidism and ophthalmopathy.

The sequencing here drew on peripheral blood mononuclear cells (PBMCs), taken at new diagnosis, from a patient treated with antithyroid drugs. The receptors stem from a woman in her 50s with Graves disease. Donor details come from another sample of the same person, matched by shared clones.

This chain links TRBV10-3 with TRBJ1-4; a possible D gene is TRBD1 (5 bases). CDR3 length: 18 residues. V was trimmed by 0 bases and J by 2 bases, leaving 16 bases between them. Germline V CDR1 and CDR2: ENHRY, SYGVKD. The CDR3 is CAISESKLRGATNEKLFF. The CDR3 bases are TGTGCCATCAGTGAGTCGAAGTTAAGGGGCGCTACTAATGAAAAACTGTTTTTT.

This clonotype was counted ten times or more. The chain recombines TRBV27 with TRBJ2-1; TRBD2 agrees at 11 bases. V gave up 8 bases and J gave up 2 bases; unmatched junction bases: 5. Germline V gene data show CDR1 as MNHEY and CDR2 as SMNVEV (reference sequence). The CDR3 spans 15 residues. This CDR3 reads CASVLAGGPYNEQFF. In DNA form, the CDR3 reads TGTGCCAGCGTCCTAGCGGGAGGACCCTACAATGAGCAGTTCTTC.

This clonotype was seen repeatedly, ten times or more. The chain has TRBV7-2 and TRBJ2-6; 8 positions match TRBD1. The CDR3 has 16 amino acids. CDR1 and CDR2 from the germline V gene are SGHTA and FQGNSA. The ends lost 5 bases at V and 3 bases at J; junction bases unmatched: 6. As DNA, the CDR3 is TGTGCCAGCAGCCCGGACAGGGTAGATGGGGCCAACGTCCTGACTTTC. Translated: CASSPDRVDGANVLTF.

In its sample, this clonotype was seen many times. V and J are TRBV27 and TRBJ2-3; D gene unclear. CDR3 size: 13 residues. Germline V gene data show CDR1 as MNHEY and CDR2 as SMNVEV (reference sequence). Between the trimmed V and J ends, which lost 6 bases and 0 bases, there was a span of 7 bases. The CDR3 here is CASSRMSTDTQYF. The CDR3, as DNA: TGTGCCAGCAGCCGAATGAGCACAGATACGCAGTATTTT.

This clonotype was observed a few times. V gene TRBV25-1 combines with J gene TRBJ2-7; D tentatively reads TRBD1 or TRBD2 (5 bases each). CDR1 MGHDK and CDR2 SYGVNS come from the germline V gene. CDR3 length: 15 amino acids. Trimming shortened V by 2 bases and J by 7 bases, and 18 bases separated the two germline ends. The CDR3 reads CASSEGGTKRYEQYF. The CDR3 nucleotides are TGTGCCAGCAGTGAAGGTGGGACCAAAAGGTATGAGCAGTACTTC.

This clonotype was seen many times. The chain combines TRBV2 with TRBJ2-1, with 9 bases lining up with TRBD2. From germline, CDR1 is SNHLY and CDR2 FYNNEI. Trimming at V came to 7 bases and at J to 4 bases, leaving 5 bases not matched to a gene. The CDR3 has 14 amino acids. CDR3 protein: CASTRLAVYNEQFF. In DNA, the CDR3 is TGTGCCAGCACTCGACTAGCGGTTTACAATGAGCAGTTCTTC.

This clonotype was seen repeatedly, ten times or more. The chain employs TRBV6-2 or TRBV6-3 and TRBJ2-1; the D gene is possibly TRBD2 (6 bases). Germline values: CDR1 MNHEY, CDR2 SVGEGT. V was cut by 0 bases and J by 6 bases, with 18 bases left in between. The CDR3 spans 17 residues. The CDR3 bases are TGTGCCAGCAGTTACTCGACCTCGGTCGGGAGAACCAATGAGCAGTTCTTC. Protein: CASSYSTSVGRTNEQFF.

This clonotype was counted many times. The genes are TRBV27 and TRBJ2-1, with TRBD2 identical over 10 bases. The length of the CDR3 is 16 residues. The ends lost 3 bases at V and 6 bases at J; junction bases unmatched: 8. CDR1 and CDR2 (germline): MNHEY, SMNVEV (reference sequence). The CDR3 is CASSFSLAGGGNEQFF. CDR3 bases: TGTGCCAGCAGTTTCTCCTTAGCGGGAGGCGGCAATGAGCAGTTCTTC.

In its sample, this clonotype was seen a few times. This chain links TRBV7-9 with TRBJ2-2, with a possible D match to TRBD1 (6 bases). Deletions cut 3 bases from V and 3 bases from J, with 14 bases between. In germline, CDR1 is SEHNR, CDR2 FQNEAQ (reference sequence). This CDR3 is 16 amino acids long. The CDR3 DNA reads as TGTGCCAGCAGCTTCAACGGGGACACCTACACCGGGGAGCTGTTTTTT. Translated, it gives CASSFNGDTYTGELFF.

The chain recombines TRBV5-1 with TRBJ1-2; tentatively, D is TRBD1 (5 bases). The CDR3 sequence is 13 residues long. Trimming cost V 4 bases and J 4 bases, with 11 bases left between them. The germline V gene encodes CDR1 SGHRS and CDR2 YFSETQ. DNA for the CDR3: TGCGCCAGCAGCGCACAGGACGGCTATGGCTACACCTTC. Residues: CASSAQDGYGYTF. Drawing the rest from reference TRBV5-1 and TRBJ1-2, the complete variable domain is KAGVTQTPRYLIKTRGQQVTLSCSPISGHRSVSWYQQTPGQGLQFLFEYFSETQRNKGNFPGRFSGRQFSNSRSEMNVSTLELGDSALYLCASSAQDGYGYTFGSGTRLTVV.

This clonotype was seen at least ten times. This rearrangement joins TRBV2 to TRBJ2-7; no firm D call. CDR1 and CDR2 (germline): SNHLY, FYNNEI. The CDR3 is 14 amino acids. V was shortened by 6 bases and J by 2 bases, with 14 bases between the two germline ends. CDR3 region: CASRVHTQTYEQYF. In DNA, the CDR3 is TGTGCCAGCAGGGTTCATACACAGACCTACGAGCAGTACTTC.

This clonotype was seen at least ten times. Here the CDR3 DNA reads TGTGCCTGGAGTAGGCTAGCGGGAGACAATGAGCAGTTCTTC. As protein: CAWSRLAGDNEQFF. The chain couples TRBV30 to TRBJ2-1; TRBD2 matches 10 bases. The CDR3 runs to 14 residues. Germline-derived CDR1 and CDR2 are GTSNPN and SVGIG (reference sequence). After removal of 2 bases from V and 5 bases from J, the junction contained 3 bases not matched to a gene.

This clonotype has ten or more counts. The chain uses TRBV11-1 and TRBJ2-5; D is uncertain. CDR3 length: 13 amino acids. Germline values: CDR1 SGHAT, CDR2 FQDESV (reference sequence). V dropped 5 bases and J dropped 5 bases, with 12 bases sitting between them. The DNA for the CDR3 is TGTGCCAGCAGCCCCCTCCTGGATGAGACCCAGTACTTC. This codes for CASSPLLDETQYF.

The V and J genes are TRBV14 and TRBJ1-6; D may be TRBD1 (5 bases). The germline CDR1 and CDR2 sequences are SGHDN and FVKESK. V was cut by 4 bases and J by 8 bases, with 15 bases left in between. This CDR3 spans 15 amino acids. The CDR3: CASSRQGAGDSPLHF. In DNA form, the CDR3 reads TGTGCCAGCAGCCGGCAGGGAGCCGGAGATTCACCCCTCCACTTT.

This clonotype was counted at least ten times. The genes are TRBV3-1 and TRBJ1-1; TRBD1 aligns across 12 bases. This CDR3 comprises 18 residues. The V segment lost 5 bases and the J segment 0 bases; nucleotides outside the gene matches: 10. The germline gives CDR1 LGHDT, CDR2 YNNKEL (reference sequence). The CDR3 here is CASSIRDRGLKMNTEAFF. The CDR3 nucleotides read TGTGCCAGCAGCATCCGGGACAGGGGGCTGAAAATGAACACTGAAGCTTTCTTT.

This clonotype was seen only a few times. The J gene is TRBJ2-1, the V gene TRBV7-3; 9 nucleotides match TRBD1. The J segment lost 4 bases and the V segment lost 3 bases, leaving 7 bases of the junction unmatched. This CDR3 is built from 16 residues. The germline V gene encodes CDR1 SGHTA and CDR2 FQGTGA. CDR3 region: CASSFAGTGMYNEQFF. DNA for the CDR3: TGTGCCAGCAGCTTTGCCGGGACAGGGATGTACAATGAGCAGTTCTTC.

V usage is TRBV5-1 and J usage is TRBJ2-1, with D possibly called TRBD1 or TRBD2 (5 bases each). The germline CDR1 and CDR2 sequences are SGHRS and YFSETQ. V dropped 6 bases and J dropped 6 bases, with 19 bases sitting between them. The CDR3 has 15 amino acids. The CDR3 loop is CASTLWGLEGNEQFF. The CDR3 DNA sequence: TGCGCCAGCACCCTGTGGGGGTTAGAGGGCAATGAGCAGTTCTTC.

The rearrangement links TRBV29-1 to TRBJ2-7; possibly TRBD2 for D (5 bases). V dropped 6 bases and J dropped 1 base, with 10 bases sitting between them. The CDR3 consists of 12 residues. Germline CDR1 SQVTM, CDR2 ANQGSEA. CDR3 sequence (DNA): TGCAGCGTCGGGGAATGGTCCTACGAGCAGTACTTC. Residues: CSVGEWSYEQYF.

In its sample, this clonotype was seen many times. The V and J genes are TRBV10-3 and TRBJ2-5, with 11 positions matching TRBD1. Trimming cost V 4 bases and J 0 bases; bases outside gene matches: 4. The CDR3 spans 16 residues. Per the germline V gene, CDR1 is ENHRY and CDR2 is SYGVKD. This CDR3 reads CAISGRDRGYQETQYF. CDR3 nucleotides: TGTGCCATCAGTGGAAGGGACAGGGGGTACCAAGAGACCCAGTACTTC.

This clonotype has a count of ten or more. CDR3 nucleotide sequence: TGTGCCATCAGGACAACTAGCGGGAGGACCTACGAGCAGTACTTC. Translating gives CAIRTTSGRTYEQYF. The rearrangement uses TRBV10-3 and TRBJ2-7; TRBD2 matches 12 bases. Germline CDR1 and CDR2: ENHRY and SYGVKD. The CDR3 is 15 amino acids. Trimming removed 6 bases from V and 2 bases from J; junction bases left unmatched: 5.